Sequencing of this T cell receptor beta chain was carried out in a study of regulatory T cells in long-lasting Graves disease. Overall study results and limits: Small sample size may have lowered accuracy.

CDR3-region Arm-PCR and iRepertoire HTBI primers produced the TCR beta libraries. Methods used by the authors: The identification of 62 TRBV and roughly 14 TRBJ segments was made across samples. Each CDR3 protein is one row after TCRdb ran MiXCR on the multiplex PCR reads. Here the V and J calls rest on TCRdb's processing, not on the authors' analysis. The repertoire holds fewer than 450,000 distinct CDR3 sequences, with 15% as singletons. Specified time point: newly diagnosed GD, antithyroid drugs for less than 3 months. Scientists built the TCR library using RNA that was extracted from PBMCs. The length of the CDR3 is 14 residues. Trimming removed 0 bases from V and 2 bases from J, with 7 bases in between. CDR1 is MGHRA and CDR2 is YSYEKL in the germline V gene. To note about this clonotype: Its antigen is undetermined.

These data also featured in a second study, about T cells in Graves' hyperthyroidism and ophthalmopathy.

The sequencing here drew on peripheral blood mononuclear cells (PBMCs), taken at new diagnosis, from a patient treated with antithyroid drugs. The V gene is TRBV4-1, the J gene TRBJ2-5; D is ambiguous. The clonotype was recovered from a woman aged 40 to 49 with Graves disease. In nucleotides, the CDR3 is TGCGCCAGCAGCCAAGACTCCTTTCAAGAGACCCAGTACTTC. This translates into CASSQDSFQETQYF.